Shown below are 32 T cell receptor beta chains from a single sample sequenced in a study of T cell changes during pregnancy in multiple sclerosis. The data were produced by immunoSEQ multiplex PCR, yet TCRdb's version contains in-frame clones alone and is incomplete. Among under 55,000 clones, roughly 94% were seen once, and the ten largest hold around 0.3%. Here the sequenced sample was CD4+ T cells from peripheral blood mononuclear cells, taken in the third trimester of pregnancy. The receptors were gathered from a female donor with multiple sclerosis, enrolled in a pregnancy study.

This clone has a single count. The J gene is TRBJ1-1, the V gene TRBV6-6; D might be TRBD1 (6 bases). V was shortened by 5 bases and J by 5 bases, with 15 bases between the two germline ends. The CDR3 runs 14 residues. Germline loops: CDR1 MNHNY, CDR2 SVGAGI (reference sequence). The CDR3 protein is CASSQEQGWTEAFF. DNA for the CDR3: TGTGCCAGCAGTCAGGAACAGGGCTGGACTGAAGCTTTCTTT.

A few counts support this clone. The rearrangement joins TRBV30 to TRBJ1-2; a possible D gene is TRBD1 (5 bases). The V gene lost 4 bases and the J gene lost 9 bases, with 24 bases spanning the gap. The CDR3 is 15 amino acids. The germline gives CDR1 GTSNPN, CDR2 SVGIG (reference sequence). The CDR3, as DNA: TGTGCCTGGAACGGTGGCGGGGCCGGCCTGGCTCGCTACACCTTC. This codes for CAWNGGGAGLARYTF.

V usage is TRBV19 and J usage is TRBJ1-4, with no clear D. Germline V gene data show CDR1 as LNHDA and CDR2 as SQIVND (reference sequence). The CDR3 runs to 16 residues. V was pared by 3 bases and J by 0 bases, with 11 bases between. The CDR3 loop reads CASSMRAAATNEKLFF. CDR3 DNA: TGTGCCAGTAGTATGAGGGCAGCCGCAACTAATGAAAAACTGTTTTTT. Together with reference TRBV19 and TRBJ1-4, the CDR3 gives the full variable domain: DGGITQSPKYLFRKEGQNVTLSCEQNLNHDAMYWYRQDPGQGLRLIYYSQIVNDFQKGDIAEGYSVSREKKESFPLTVTSAQKNPTAFYLCASSMRAAATNEKLFFGSGTQLSVL.

Here the CDR3 DNA reads TGCGCCAGCAGCGTGGGACACACAACTAATGAAAAACTGTTTTTT. Residues: CASSVGHTTNEKLFF. V is TRBV5-1 and J is TRBJ1-4; possible D gene TRBD1, 6 bases. V dropped 4 bases and J dropped 0 bases, with 10 bases sitting between them. The CDR3 loop spans 15 amino acids. Germline-derived CDR1 and CDR2 are SGHRS and YFSETQ.

The CDR3 DNA sequence: TGTGCCTGGAGTGTACATCGGACACAAAGCTACGAGCAGTACTTC. Its translation is CAWSVHRTQSYEQYF. The chain employs TRBV30 and TRBJ2-7, with D maybe TRBD1 (5 bases). Trimming pared 0 bases from V and 3 bases from J, leaving 15 bases between. The CDR3 runs to 15 residues. Per the germline V gene, CDR1 is GTSNPN and CDR2 is SVGIG (reference sequence).

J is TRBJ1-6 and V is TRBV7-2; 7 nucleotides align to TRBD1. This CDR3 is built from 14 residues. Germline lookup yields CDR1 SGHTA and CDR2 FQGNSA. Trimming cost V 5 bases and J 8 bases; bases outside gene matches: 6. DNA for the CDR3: TGTGCCAGCAGCGACGGGACAGCATATTCACCCCTCCACTTT. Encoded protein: CASSDGTAYSPLHF.

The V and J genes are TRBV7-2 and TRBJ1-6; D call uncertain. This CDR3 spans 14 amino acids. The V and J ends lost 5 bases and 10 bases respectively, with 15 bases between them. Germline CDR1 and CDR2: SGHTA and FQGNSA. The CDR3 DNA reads TGTGCCAGCAGCCTCAACCCCACATACTCACCCCTCCACTTT. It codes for CASSLNPTYSPLHF.

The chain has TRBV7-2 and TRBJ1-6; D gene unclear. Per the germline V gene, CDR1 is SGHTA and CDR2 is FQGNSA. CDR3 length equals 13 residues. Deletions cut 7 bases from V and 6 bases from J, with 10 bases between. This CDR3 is CASKAQSNSPLHF. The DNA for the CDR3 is TGTGCCAGCAAAGCTCAATCTAATTCACCCCTCCACTTT.

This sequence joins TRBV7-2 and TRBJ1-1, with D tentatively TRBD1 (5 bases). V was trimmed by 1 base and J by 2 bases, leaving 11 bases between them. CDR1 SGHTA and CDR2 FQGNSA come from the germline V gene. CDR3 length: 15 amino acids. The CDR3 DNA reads TGTGCCAGCAGCTTAGAGTTAGGGGCTAACACTGAAGCTTTCTTT. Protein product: CASSLELGANTEAFF.

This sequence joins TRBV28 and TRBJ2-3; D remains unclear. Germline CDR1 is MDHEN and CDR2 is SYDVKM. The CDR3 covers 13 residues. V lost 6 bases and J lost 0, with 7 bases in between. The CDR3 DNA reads TGTGCCAGCAGGTCACAGAGCACAGATACGCAGTATTTT. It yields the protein CASRSQSTDTQYF.

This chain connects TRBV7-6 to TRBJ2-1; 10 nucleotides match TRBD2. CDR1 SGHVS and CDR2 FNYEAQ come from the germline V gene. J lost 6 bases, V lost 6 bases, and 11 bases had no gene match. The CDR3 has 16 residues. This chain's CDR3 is CASSQAPASGSNEQFF. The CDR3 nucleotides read TGTGCCAGCAGTCAGGCCCCGGCTAGCGGGAGCAATGAGCAGTTCTTC.

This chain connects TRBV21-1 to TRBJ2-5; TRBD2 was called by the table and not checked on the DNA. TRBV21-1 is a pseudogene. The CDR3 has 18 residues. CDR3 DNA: TGTGCCAGCAGCAAAAGTGCCCCGGTCCGGGGTCCCCAAGAGACCCAGTACTTC. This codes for CASSKSAPVRGPQETQYF.

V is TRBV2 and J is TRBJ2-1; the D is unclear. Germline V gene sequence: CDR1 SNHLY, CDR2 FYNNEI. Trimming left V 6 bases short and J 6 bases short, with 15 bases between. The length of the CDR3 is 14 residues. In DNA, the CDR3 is TGTGCCAGCAGGCCAACCTGGGCCGGCAATGAGCAGTTCTTC. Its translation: CASRPTWAGNEQFF.

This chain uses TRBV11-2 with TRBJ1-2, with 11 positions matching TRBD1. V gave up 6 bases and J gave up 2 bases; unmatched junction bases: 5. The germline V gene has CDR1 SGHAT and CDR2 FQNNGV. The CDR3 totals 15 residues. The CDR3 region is CASRSRTGGNYGYTF. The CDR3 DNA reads TGTGCCAGCAGATCCCGGACAGGGGGCAACTATGGCTACACCTTC.

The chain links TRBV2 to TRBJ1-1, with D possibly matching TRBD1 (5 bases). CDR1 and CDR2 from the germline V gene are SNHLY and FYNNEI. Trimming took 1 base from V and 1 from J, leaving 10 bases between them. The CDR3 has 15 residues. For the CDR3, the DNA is TGTGCCAGCAGTGAAGACAGGAGACGGAACACTGAAGCTTTCTTT. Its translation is CASSEDRRRNTEAFF.

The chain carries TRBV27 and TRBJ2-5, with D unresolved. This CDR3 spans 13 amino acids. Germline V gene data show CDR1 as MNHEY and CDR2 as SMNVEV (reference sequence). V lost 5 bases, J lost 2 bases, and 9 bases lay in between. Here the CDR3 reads CASSPRRQETQYF. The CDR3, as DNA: TGTGCCAGCAGTCCTAGACGACAAGAGACCCAGTACTTC.

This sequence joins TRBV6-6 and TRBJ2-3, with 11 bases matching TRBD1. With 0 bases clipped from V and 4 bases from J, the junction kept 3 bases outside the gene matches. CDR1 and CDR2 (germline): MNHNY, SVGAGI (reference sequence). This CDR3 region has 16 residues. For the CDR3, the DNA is TGTGCCAGCAGTTACTCGGACAGGGGGCGCCCAGATACGCAGTATTTT. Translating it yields CASSYSDRGRPDTQYF.

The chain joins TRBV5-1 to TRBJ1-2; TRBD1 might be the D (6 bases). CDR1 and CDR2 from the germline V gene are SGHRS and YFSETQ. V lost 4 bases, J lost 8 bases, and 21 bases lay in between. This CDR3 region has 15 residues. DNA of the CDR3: TGCGCCAGCAGCCCAGGGGACAAGCTGCTGGTGGGCTACACCTTC. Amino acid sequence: CASSPGDKLLVGYTF. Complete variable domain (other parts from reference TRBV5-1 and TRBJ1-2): KAGVTQTPRYLIKTRGQQVTLSCSPISGHRSVSWYQQTPGQGLQFLFEYFSETQRNKGNFPGRFSGRQFSNSRSEMNVSTLELGDSALYLCASSPGDKLLVGYTFGSGTRLTVV.

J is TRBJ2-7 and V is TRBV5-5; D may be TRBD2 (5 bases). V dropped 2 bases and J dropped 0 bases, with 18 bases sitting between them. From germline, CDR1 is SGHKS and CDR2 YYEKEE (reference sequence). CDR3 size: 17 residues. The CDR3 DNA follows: TGTGCCAGCAGCTTTTCATGGACCGGGGAAAGCTCCTACGAGCAGTACTTC. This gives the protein CASSFSWTGESSYEQYF.

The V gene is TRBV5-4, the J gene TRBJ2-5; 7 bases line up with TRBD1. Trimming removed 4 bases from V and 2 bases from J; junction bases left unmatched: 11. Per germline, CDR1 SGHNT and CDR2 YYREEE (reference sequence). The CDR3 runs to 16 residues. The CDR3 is CASSDPLRDRQETQYF. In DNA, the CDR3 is TGTGCCAGCAGCGACCCCTTGAGGGACAGACAAGAGACCCAGTACTTC.

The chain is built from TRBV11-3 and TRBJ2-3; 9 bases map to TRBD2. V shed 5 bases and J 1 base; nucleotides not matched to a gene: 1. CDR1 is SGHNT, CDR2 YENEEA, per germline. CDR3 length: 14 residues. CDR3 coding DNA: TGTGCCAGCAGCCGGACTAGCGGCACAGATACGCAGTATTTT. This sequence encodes CASSRTSGTDTQYF.

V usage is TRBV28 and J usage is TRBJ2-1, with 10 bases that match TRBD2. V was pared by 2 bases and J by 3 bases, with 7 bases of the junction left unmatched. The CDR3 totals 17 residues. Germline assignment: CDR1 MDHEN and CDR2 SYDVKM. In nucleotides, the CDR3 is TGTGCCAGCAGTTTACGATCTAGCGGGAGCCTCTACAATGAGCAGTTCTTC. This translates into CASSLRSSGSLYNEQFF.

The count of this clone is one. CDR3: CATKRNNEQFF. In DNA form, the CDR3 reads TGTGCCACTAAGAGGAACAATGAGCAGTTCTTC. V gene TRBV19 combines with J gene TRBJ2-1; D call uncertain. The CDR3 covers 11 residues. Trimming cost V 10 bases and J 5 bases, with 9 bases left between them. CDR1 is LNHDA, CDR2 SQIVND, per germline (reference sequence).

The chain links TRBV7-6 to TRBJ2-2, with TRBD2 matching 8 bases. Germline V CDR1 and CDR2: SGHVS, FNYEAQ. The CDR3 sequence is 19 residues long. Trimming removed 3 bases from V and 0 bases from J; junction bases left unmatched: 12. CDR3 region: CASSLNTGTSISNTGELFF. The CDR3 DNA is TGTGCCAGCAGCTTGAACACCGGGACTAGTATCTCGAACACCGGGGAGCTGTTTTTT.

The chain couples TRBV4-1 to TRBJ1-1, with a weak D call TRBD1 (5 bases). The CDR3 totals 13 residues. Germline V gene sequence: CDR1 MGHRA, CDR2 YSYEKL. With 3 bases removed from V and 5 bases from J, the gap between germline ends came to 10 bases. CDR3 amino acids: CASSQLGGTEAFF. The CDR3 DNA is TGCGCCAGCAGCCAGCTGGGGGGTACTGAAGCTTTCTTT.

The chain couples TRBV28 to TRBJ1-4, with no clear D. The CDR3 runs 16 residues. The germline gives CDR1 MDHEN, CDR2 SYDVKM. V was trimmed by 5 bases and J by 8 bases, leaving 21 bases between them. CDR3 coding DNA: TGTGCCAGCAGTCCGCCCCGCTGGATTCGAGGAGAAAAACTGTTTTTT. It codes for CASSPPRWIRGEKLFF.

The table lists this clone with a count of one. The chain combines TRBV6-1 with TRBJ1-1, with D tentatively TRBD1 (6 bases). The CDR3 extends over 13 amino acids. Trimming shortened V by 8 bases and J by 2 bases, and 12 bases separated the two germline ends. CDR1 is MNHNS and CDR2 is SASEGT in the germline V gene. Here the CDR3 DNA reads TGTGCCAGCGGCCAGGGGAGAAACACTGAAGCTTTCTTT. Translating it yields CASGQGRNTEAFF.

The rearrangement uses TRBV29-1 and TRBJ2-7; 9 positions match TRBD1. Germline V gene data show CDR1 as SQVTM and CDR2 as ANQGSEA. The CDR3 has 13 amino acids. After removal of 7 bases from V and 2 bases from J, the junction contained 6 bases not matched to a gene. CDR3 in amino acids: CSAGDRATYEQYF. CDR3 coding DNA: TGCAGCGCCGGGGACAGGGCAACCTACGAGCAGTACTTC.

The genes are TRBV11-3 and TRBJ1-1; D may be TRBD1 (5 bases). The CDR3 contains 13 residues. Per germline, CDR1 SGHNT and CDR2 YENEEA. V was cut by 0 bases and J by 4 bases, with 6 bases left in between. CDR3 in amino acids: CASSLEGGTEAFF. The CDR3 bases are TGTGCCAGCAGCTTAGAGGGGGGCACTGAAGCTTTCTTT.

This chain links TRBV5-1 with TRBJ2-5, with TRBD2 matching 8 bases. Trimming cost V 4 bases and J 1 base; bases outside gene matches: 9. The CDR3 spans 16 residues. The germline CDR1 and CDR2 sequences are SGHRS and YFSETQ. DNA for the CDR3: TGCGCCAGCAGCCGGGGCGGGGGGCCGGCCCAAGAGACCCAGTACTTC. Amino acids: CASSRGGGPAQETQYF.

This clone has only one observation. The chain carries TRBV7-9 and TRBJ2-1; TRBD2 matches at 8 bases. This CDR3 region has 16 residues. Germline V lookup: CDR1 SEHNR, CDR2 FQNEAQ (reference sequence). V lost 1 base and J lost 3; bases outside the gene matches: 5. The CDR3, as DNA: TGTGCCAGCAGCTTAGTTGGCGGGGGGATCTACAATGAGCAGTTCTTC. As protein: CASSLVGGGIYNEQFF.

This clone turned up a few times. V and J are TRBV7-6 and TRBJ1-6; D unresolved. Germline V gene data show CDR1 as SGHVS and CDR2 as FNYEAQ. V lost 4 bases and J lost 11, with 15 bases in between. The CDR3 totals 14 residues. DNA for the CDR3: TGTGCCAGCAGCTCGGCCCCGGCGGGGACACCCCTCCACTTT. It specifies CASSSAPAGTPLHF.